What follows describes a single TCR beta chain. CDR3 size: 19 residues. Germline CDR1 reads SGHDT; CDR2 reads YYEEEE. V gave up 6 bases and J gave up 3 bases; unmatched junction bases: 21. The data originate from a study of blood T cell repertoires in COVID-19. Across the whole study: Donors in the United States, Italy and Spain gave samples during acute or convalescent COVID-19.

Produced via immunoSEQ multiplex PCR; TCRdb's table is partial and in-frame only. In the table there are approximately 110,000 clones, more than 80% of which are singletons. Sequenced input: peripheral blood. J is TRBJ2-1 and V is TRBV5-6; 7 bases fit TRBD2. The sequence was collected from a woman aged 80 or older with acute or convalescent COVID-19. The DNA for the CDR3 is TGTGCCAGCAACAACCGATTACCCCCAAGCGGGGAAAACTACAATGAGCAGTTCTTC. Translated, it gives CASNNRLPPSGENYNEQFF. Looking up the rest from reference TRBV5-6 and TRBJ2-1 gives the full variable domain: DAGVTQSPTHLIKTRGQQVTLRCSPKSGHDTVSWYQQALGQGPQFIFQYYEEEERQRGNFPDRFSGHQFPNYSSELNVNALLLGDSALYLCASNNRLPPSGENYNEQFFGPGTRLTVL.